The clone carrying this T cell receptor beta chain was observed many times. Antigen: not known. CDR3 length: 11 residues. V was clipped by 4 bases and J by 10 bases, with 10 bases between them. The germline V gene encodes CDR1 SGHTS and CDR2 YDEGEE. Time point described: newly diagnosed GD, antithyroid drugs for less than 3 months. PBMC RNA was the source of the TCR library. The source of the sample is a study of regulatory T cells in long-lasting Graves disease. Whole-study results and caveats: Patients with persistent disease showed a bias toward TRBV28, TRBJ1-2 and TRBJ2-5. Accuracy was possibly reduced by small sample size.

Combining iRepertoire HTBI primers with Arm-PCR of CDR3 regions, the authors built TCR beta libraries. TCRdb reprocessed the multiplex PCR reads via MiXCR and lists one record per CDR3 protein. The sample consists of 240,000 or so distinct CDR3 sequences, 20% to 25% of them appearing once. Sample: peripheral blood mononuclear cells (PBMCs), taken at new diagnosis, from a patient treated with antithyroid drugs. The chain uses TRBV5-8 and TRBJ2-3; D is unclear. The receptor's source is a female donor with Graves disease. The CDR3 DNA reads TGTGCCAGCAGCAGGACGGTCCCGCAGTATTTT. It codes for CASSRTVPQYF.